The next 13 T cell receptor beta chains were all read from a single sample in a study of blood T cell repertoires in COVID-19. The assay was immunoSEQ multiplex PCR, and TCRdb's table has in-frame clones only and misses some. The sample has around 350,000 clones; about 87% are singletons. The sample taken for sequencing was peripheral blood. The receptors here all came from a human donor in a cohort sampled during active COVID-19.

The chain couples TRBV11-2 to TRBJ2-5; D is undetermined. The V end lost 2 bases, the J end lost 4 bases, and 11 bases lay between the germline ends. Germline values: CDR1 SGHAT, CDR2 FQNNGV. CDR3 length: 14 residues. CDR3 DNA sequence: TGTGCCAGCAGCTTATCTCACGCGGTAGAGACCCAGTACTTC. Translated: CASSLSHAVETQYF.

CDR3 in amino acids: CASSVLGSGKQYF. CDR3 nucleotides: TGTGCCAGCAGCGTATTAGGCAGCGGGAAGCAGTACTTC. The V and J genes are TRBV9 and TRBJ2-7; 7 bases align to TRBD2. Germline assignment: CDR1 SGDLS and CDR2 YYNGEE. The CDR3 spans 13 residues. V gave up 1 base and J gave up 8 bases; unmatched junction bases: 6. Full variable domain (outside the CDR3, taken from reference TRBV9 and TRBJ2-7): DSGVTQTPKHLITATGQRVTLRCSPRSGDLSVYWYQQSLDQGLQFLIQYYNGEERAKGNILERFSAQQFPDLHSELNLSSLELGDSALYFCASSVLGSGKQYFGPGTRLTVT.

As to this clone: The junction shows a germline mismatch at one end, possibly a read error. V usage is TRBV30 and J usage is TRBJ1-2, with D uncertain. Per germline, CDR1 GTSNPN and CDR2 SVGIG (reference sequence). CDR3 length: 11 residues. The CDR3 DNA follows: TGTGCCTCAGCCGAGGATCTTTCGGCGCTCTTC. Translating gives CASAEDLSALF. The whole variable domain, filled in from reference TRBV30 and TRBJ1-2, reads SQTIHQWPATLVQPVGSPLSLECTVEGTSNPNLYWYRQAAGRGLQLLFYSVGIGQISSEVPQNLSASRPQDRQFILSSKKLLLSDSGFYLCASAEDLSALFGSGTRLTVV.

The rearrangement joins TRBV18 to TRBJ1-5, with D possibly TRBD1 on 6 matching bases. V lost 2 bases to trimming and J lost 6 bases, with 14 bases between them. CDR1 and CDR2 (germline): KGHSH, LQKENI. This CDR3 comprises 15 residues. The CDR3 bases are TGTGCCAGCTCACCATTACAGGGAGTCCGTCAGCCCCAGCATTTT. Protein sequence: CASSPLQGVRQPQHF.

The V gene is TRBV9, the J gene TRBJ1-2; the D gene is possibly TRBD1 (6 bases). The ends were cut back, 1 base at V and 2 bases at J, with 24 bases in the middle. In germline, CDR1 is SGDLS, CDR2 YYNGEE. The CDR3 has 19 amino acids. The CDR3 DNA reads TGTGCCAGCAGCGTAAGTTCTGTCGGTTTAAAACAGGGAAACTATGGCTACACCTTC. Translated, it gives CASSVSSVGLKQGNYGYTF.

CDR3 protein: CASSSRTGSDTDTQYF. For the CDR3, the DNA is TGTGCCAGCAGCTCCCGGACAGGATCGGACACAGATACGCAGTATTTT. The gene calls are TRBV3-1 (or the pseudogene TRBV3-2) and TRBJ2-3; TRBD1 matches 7 bases. Germline CDR1 reads LGHDT; CDR2 reads YNNKEL (reference sequence). Trimming cost V 5 bases and J 2 bases; bases outside gene matches: 10. The CDR3 consists of 16 residues.

The chain couples TRBV6-6 to TRBJ2-1, with 12 positions matching TRBD2. The CDR3 sequence is 14 residues long. Trimming took 2 bases from V and 13 from J; bases not matched to a gene: 6. Germline CDR1 is MNHNY and CDR2 is SVGAGI (reference sequence). CDR3 DNA: TGTGCCAGCAGTTACGTGTCTAGCGGGGGGGACCAGTTCTTC. Protein product: CASSYVSSGGDQFF.

V and J are TRBV11-2 and TRBJ2-3; 9 bases match TRBD2. Trimming cost V 1 base and J 7 bases; bases outside gene matches: 3. There are 14 residues in the CDR3. Germline V CDR1 and CDR2: SGHAT, FQNNGV. The CDR3 nucleotides read TGTGCCAGCAGCTTAGTAGCGGGGGCAAATACGCAGTATTTT. It yields the protein CASSLVAGANTQYF.

The V call is TRBV19, the J call TRBJ1-2, with 9 bases identical to TRBD1. CDR1 is LNHDA, CDR2 SQIVND, per germline (reference sequence). The trim removed 6 bases at V and 5 bases at J, leaving 7 bases unmatched. The CDR3 contains 14 residues. The CDR3 DNA reads as TGTGCCAGTAGAGGACGGACAGGGGATTATGGCTACACCTTC. Protein sequence: CASRGRTGDYGYTF.

On this clone itself: One end of the junction varies from germline; a read error may be responsible. The chain links TRBV7-9 to TRBJ2-7; D not certain. Germline V gene sequence: CDR1 SEHNR, CDR2 FQNEAQ (reference sequence). The CDR3 loop spans 11 amino acids. DNA for the CDR3: TGTGCCAGCGGCTTCGCCTACGAGCAGTACTTC. This gives the protein CASGFAYEQYF. The entire variable domain, with the rest obtained from reference TRBV7-9 and TRBJ2-7, is as follows: DTGVSQNPRHKITKRGQNVTFRCDPISEHNRLYWYRQTLGQGPEFLTYFQNEAQLEKSRLLSDRFSAERPKGSFSTLEIQRTEQGDSAMYLCASGFAYEQYFGPGTRLTVT.

The CDR3 here is CATSDLRQGPEQYF. CDR3 bases: TGTGCCACCAGTGATTTAAGGCAGGGGCCCGAGCAGTACTTC. The rearrangement links TRBV24-1 to TRBJ2-7; D may be TRBD1 (6 bases). Deletions cut 1 base from V and 6 bases from J, with 12 bases between. In germline, CDR1 is KGHDR, CDR2 SFDVKD. The CDR3 loop spans 14 amino acids.

The chain is built from TRBV6-1 and TRBJ1-2, with a weak D call TRBD1 (6 bases). Trimming pared 1 base from V and 4 bases from J, leaving 13 bases between. The CDR3 consists of 15 residues. Germline V gives CDR1 MNHNS, CDR2 SASEGT. For the CDR3, the DNA is TGTGCCAGCAGTGAAGGTACAGGGTACGGCTATGGCTACACCTTC. Its translation: CASSEGTGYGYGYTF.

The gene calls are TRBV9 and TRBJ2-3, with a weak D call TRBD2 (6 bases). CDR3 length: 14 amino acids. Germline values: CDR1 SGDLS, CDR2 YYNGEE. V lost 5 bases and J lost 2, with 12 bases in between. In DNA, the CDR3 is TGTGCCAGCAGAGGGACTTCGAACACAGATACGCAGTATTTT. Translated: CASRGTSNTDTQYF.